A single sample is the source of the 2 T cell receptor beta chains below, sequenced in a study of blood T cell repertoires in COVID-19. Method: immunoSEQ multiplex PCR; TCRdb's copy keeps in-frame clones and lacks some. The repertoire holds 110,000 to 150,000 clones, roughly 78% seen once, with about 6% in the top ten. Sequenced sample: PBMCs or T cells enriched from blood (not recorded which). Source of these receptors: a woman aged 50 to 60 who had recovered from COVID-19.

The V call is TRBV27, the J call TRBJ2-1; no reliable D call. CDR3 length: 13 amino acids. Germline values: CDR1 MNHEY, CDR2 SMNVEV (reference sequence). The V end lost 3 bases, the J end lost 0 bases, and 3 bases lay between the germline ends. CDR3: CASSFSSYNEQFF. For the CDR3, the DNA is TGTGCCAGCAGTTTTAGCTCCTACAATGAGCAGTTCTTC.

The chain couples TRBV6-5 to TRBJ2-7, with D perhaps TRBD2 (6 bases). Germline V CDR1 and CDR2: MNHEY, SVGAGI. V was pared by 6 bases and J by 1 base, with 13 bases between. The length of the CDR3 is 14 residues. CDR3 loop: CASRPESGSYEQYF. The CDR3 nucleotides read TGTGCCAGCAGACCCGAGAGCGGGTCCTACGAGCAGTACTTC.